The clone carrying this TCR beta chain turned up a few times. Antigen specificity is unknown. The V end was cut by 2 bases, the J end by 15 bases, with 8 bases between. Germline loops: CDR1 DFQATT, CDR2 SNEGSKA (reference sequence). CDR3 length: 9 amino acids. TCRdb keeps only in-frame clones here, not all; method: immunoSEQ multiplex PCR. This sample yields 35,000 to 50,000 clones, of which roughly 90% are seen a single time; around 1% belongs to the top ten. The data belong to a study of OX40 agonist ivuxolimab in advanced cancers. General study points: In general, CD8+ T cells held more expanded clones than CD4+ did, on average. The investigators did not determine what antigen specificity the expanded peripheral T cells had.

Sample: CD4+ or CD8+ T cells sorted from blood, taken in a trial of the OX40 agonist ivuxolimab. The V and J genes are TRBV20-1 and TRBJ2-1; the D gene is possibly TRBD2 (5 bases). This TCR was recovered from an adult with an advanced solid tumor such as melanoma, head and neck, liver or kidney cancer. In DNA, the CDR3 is TGCAGTGCTAGACCAGGAGGGTTCTTC. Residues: CSARPGGFF.